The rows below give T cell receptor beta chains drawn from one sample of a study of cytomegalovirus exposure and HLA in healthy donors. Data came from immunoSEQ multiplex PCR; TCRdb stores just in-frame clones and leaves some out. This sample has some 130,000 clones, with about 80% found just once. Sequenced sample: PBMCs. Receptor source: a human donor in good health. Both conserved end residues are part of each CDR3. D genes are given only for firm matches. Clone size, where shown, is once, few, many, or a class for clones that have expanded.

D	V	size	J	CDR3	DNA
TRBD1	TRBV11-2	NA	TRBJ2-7	CASSLVVGQGAHEQYF	TGTGCCAGCAGCCTCGTTGTAGGACAGGGGGCCCACGAGCAGTACTTC
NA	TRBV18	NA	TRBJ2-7	CASSPSQGYEQYF	TGTGCCAGCTCACCTTCCCAGGGGTACGAGCAGTACTTC
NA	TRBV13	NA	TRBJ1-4	CASSLTGDREKLFF	TGTGCCAGCAGCCTTACGGGGGACCGAGAAAAACTGTTTTTT
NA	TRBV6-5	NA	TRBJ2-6	CASSPTFSGANVLTF	TGTGCCAGCAGTCCGACATTCTCTGGGGCCAACGTCCTGACTTTC
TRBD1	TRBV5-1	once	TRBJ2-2	CASSSPGQTNTGELFF	TGCGCCAGCAGCTCGCCGGGACAGACGAACACCGGGGAGCTGTTTTTT
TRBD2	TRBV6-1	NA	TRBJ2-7	CASSEAQGLDFRYEQYF	TGTGCCAGCAGTGAAGCGCAGGGACTAGATTTTAGGTACGAGCAGTACTTC
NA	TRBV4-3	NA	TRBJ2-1	CASSQELASEQFF	TGCGCCAGCAGCCAAGAGCTGGCTAGTGAGCAGTTCTTC
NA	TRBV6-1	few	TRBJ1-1	CATPTPGYTEAFF	TGTGCCACCCCTACCCCGGGATACACTGAAGCTTTCTTT
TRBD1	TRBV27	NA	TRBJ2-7	CASSLGRGLEQYF	TGTGCCAGCAGTTTGGGCAGGGGGCTCGAGCAGTACTTC
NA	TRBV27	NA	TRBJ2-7	CASIFGDNYEQYF	TGTGCCAGCATATTTGGAGATAACTACGAGCAGTACTTC
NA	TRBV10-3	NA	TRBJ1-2	CAIMLANYGYTF	TGTGCCATCATGTTAGCTAACTATGGCTACACCTTC
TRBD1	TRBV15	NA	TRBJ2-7	CATSSLDRAPYEQYF	TGTGCCACCAGCAGCTTGGACAGGGCCCCCTACGAGCAGTACTTC
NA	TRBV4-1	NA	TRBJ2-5	CASSQVPRETQYF	TGCGCCAGCAGCCAAGTCCCGAGGGAGACCCAGTACTTC
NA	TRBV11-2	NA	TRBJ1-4	CASRPWGRTNEEKLFF	TGTGCCAGCAGACCCTGGGGCCGGACCAACGAGGAAAAACTGTTTTTT
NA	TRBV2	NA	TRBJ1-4	CASSWDRGDGEEKLFF	TGTGCCAGCAGTTGGGATCGGGGGGACGGTGAAGAAAAACTGTTTTTT
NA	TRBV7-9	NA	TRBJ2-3	CASSLPTRPDTQYF	TGTGCCAGCAGCTTACCGACTAGACCAGATACGCAGTATTTT
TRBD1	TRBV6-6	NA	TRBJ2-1	CASSYRTGGHNEQFF	TGTGCCAGCAGTTACCGGACAGGGGGCCACAATGAGCAGTTCTTC
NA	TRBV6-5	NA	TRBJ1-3	CASSVQGSGNTIYF	TGTGCCAGCAGCGTACAGGGCTCTGGAAACACCATATATTTT
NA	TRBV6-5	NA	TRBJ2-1	CASKSGWGPYNEQFF	TGTGCCAGCAAGTCGGGCTGGGGGCCATACAATGAGCAGTTCTTC
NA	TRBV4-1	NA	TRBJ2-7	CASSQDGDWSSYEQYF	TGCGCCAGCAGCCAAGATGGGGACTGGAGCTCCTACGAGCAGTACTTC
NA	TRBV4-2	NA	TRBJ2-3	CASSQPHQGYIADTQYF	TGTGCCAGCAGCCAGCCCCATCAGGGGTATATCGCAGATACGCAGTATTTT
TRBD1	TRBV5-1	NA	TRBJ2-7	CASSSQLGGGQGTHEQYF	TGCGCCAGCAGCTCCCAGCTGGGGGGGGGACAGGGGACCCACGAGCAGTACTTC
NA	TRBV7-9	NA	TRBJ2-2	CASSSRQPGSGELFF	TGTGCCAGCAGCTCTAGACAGCCAGGGTCCGGGGAGCTGTTTTTT
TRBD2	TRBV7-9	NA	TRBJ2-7	CASSFTSGGPPSSYEQYF	TGTGCCAGCAGCTTTACTAGCGGGGGGCCCCCGAGCTCCTACGAGCAGTACTTC
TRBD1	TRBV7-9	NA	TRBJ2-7	CSSSWDPGQGDREQYF	TGTTCCAGCAGCTGGGATCCGGGACAGGGAGATCGGGAGCAGTACTTC
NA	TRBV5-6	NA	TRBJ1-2	CASSLDLSDRPRYTF	TGTGCCAGCAGCTTGGACTTGAGCGACAGGCCCCGCTACACCTTC
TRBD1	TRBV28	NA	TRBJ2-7	CASNKGQGYEQYF	TGTGCCAGCAATAAGGGACAGGGCTACGAGCAGTACTTC
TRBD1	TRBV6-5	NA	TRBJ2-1	CATDGTGWGNEQFF	TGTGCCACCGACGGGACAGGCTGGGGCAATGAGCAGTTCTTC
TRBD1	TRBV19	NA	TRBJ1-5	CASVPGQGVTQPQHF	TGTGCCAGCGTACCGGGACAGGGTGTCACTCAGCCCCAGCATTTT
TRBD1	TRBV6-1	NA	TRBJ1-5	CASSQGTGSNQPQHF	TGTGCCAGCAGCCAAGGGACAGGGAGCAATCAGCCCCAGCATTTT
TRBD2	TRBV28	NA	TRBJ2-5	CASSFRTSGGAVTQYF	TGTGCCAGCAGTTTCCGGACTAGCGGGGGGGCAGTGACCCAGTACTTC
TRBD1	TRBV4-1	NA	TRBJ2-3	CASSRPETGTDTQYF	TGCGCCAGCAGCCGACCTGAGACAGGGACAGATACGCAGTATTTT
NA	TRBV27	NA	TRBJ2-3	CASSLLGSGVGGTQYF	TGTGCCAGCAGTTTATTAGGAAGTGGAGTAGGCGGCACGCAGTATTTT
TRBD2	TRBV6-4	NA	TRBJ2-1	CASSDSERGGHNEQFF	TGTGCCAGCAGTGACTCAGAGCGGGGGGGCCACAATGAGCAGTTCTTC
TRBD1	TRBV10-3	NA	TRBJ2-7	CAISESTGAYEQYF	TGTGCCATCAGCGAGTCGACAGGGGCCTACGAGCAGTACTTC
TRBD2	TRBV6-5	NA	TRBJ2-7	CASSYSDSGNYEQYF	TGTGCCAGCAGTTACTCCGATAGCGGGAACTACGAGCAGTACTTC
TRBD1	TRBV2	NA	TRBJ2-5	CAGSRDRDTGEQYF	TGTGCCGGATCCCGGGACAGGGATACGGGGGAGCAGTACTTC
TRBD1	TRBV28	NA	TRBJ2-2	CASSLTGSGGELFF	TGTGCCAGCAGTTTGACAGGGTCCGGCGGGGAGCTGTTTTTT
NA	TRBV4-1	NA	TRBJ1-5	CASSQGFGENGNQPQHF	TGCGCCAGCAGCCAAGGGTTCGGGGAAAACGGCAATCAGCCCCAGCATTTT
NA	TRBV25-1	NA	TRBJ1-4	CASSEEWVGQYPEKLFF	TGTGCCAGCAGTGAAGAGTGGGTCGGACAGTACCCTGAAAAACTGTTTTTT
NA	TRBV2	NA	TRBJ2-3	CASKSLGGSDTQYF	TGTGCCAGCAAGTCCTTAGGGGGTTCAGATACGCAGTATTTT
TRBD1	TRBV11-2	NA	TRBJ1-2	CASSLAPPGTGTFNGGYTF	TGTGCCAGCAGCTTAGCCCCGCCCGGGACAGGGACGTTTAATGGAGGCTACACCTTC
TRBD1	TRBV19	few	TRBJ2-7	CASTNGTGSHEQYF	TGTGCCAGTACGAATGGGACAGGGAGCCACGAGCAGTACTTC
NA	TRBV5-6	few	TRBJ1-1	CASSLVGQNTEAFF	TGTGCCAGCAGCTTGGTCGGACAGAACACTGAAGCTTTCTTT
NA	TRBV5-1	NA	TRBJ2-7	CASSFTSRDYEQYF	TGCGCCAGCAGCTTCACTAGCCGGGATTATGAGCAGTACTTC
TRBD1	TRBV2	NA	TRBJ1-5	CASRAATGRNQPQHF	TGTGCCAGCAGGGCCGCGACAGGGCGTAATCAGCCCCAGCATTTT
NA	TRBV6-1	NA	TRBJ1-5	CASSLRQEVQPQHF	TGTGCCAGCAGTCTTCGACAGGAGGTTCAGCCCCAGCATTTT
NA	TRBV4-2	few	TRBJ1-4	CASSQDQEKLFF	TGTGCCAGCAGCCAAGATCAGGAAAAACTGTTTTTT
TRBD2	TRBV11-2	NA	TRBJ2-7	CASSLIGSGGPYEQYF	TGTGCCAGCAGCTTAATCGGTAGCGGGGGACCCTACGAGCAGTACTTC
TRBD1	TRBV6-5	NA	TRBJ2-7	CASSPGQTTYEQYF	TGTGCCAGCAGCCCGGGACAGACGACCTACGAGCAGTACTTC
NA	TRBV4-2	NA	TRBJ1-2	CASSQGTGQITNYGYTF	TGTGCCAGCAGCCAAGGGACCGGACAGATAACTAACTATGGCTACACCTTC
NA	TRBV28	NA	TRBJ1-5	CASSRNAGVGQPQHF	TGTGCCAGCAGCCGAAACGCAGGGGTAGGACAGCCCCAGCATTTT
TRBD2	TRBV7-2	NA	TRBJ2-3	CASSLPGDYTDTQYF	TGTGCCAGCAGCTTACCGGGGGACTACACAGATACGCAGTATTTT
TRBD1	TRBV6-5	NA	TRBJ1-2	CASSRDRINYGYTF	TGTGCCAGCAGTCGGGACAGAATAAACTATGGCTACACCTTC